This is a list of T cell receptor beta chains from one sample in a study of spatial heterogeneity in lung cancer. MiXCR, applied by TCRdb to the 5' RACE reads, yields one record per CDR3 protein. The sample lists tens of thousands of distinct CDR3 sequences, around 7.8% occurring once. Sequenced material: PBMCs, taken at surgery. The receptors were sampled from a male donor with early-stage non-small cell lung cancer. Both conserved end residues are part of each CDR3. Each record gives: clone size, J gene, D gene, V gene, CDR3 DNA, CDR3 protein. D genes are given only for firm matches. For some rows the clone size is stated as once, few or many, or as a class when expanded; others skip it.

clone_size: few; j_call: TRBJ2-1; d_call: TRBD2; v_call: TRBV10-1; cdr3_nt: TGCGCCAGCAGTGCTCCGGGAGGGCTTAATGAGCAGTTCTTC; cdr3_aa: CASSAPGGLNEQFF
clone_size: few; j_call: TRBJ2-7; d_call: NA; v_call: TRBV5-4; cdr3_nt: TGTGCCAGCAGCTTCTCCGGAGGTGGGTCGGGGGAGCAGTACTTC; cdr3_aa: CASSFSGGGSGEQYF
clone_size: many; j_call: TRBJ2-7; d_call: NA; v_call: TRBV29-1; cdr3_nt: TGCAGCGTTGGGTGGACAGCATCCTACGAGCAGTACTTC; cdr3_aa: CSVGWTASYEQYF
clone_size: many; j_call: TRBJ1-1; d_call: TRBD1; v_call: TRBV5-6; cdr3_nt: TGTGCCAGCAGCTCAACACGGACAGGCGCTAACACTGAAGCTTTCTTT; cdr3_aa: CASSSTRTGANTEAFF
clone_size: many; j_call: TRBJ1-4; d_call: NA; v_call: TRBV7-9; cdr3_nt: TGTGCCAGCAGCACTAACAGGGTCACTAATGAAAAACTGTTTTTT; cdr3_aa: CASSTNRVTNEKLFF
clone_size: NA; j_call: TRBJ2-2; d_call: TRBD2; v_call: TRBV20-1; cdr3_nt: TGCAGTGCTTTACGGGGACTAGCGGGGAACACCGGGGAGCTGTTTTTT; cdr3_aa: CSALRGLAGNTGELFF
clone_size: many; j_call: TRBJ1-1; d_call: NA; v_call: TRBV10-3; cdr3_nt: TGTGCCATCAGTGAACAGAATGAAGCTTTCTTT; cdr3_aa: CAISEQNEAFF
clone_size: many; j_call: TRBJ2-6; d_call: NA; v_call: TRBV12-3/TRBV12-4; cdr3_nt: TGTGCCAGCAGTTCGCAAGGGGCTGGGGCCAACGTCCTGACTTTC; cdr3_aa: CASSSQGAGANVLTF
clone_size: NA; j_call: TRBJ2-1; d_call: TRBD2; v_call: TRBV5-1; cdr3_nt: TGCGCCACCCAGCCAGAAGCGGGAGACTACTATGAGCAGTTCTTC; cdr3_aa: CATQPEAGDYYEQFF
clone_size: few; j_call: TRBJ2-7; d_call: NA; v_call: TRBV11-3; cdr3_nt: TGTGCCAGCAGCTCCCGGACCTACGAGCAGTACTTC; cdr3_aa: CASSSRTYEQYF
clone_size: NA; j_call: TRBJ2-1; d_call: NA; v_call: TRBV20-1; cdr3_nt: TGCAGTGCTAGAGACAATGAGCAGTTCTTC; cdr3_aa: CSARDNEQFF
clone_size: many; j_call: TRBJ2-3; d_call: TRBD2; v_call: TRBV6-2/TRBV6-3; cdr3_nt: TGTGCCAGCAGTCGCTCCGGACTAGCGGGCAAGGATACGCAGTATTTT; cdr3_aa: CASSRSGLAGKDTQYF
clone_size: few; j_call: TRBJ2-1; d_call: TRBD2; v_call: TRBV5-1; cdr3_nt: TGCGCCAGCAGCTTGGCCTTGGGACTAGCGGGAGAAGATGAGCAGTTCTTC; cdr3_aa: CASSLALGLAGEDEQFF
clone_size: many; j_call: TRBJ1-1; d_call: NA; v_call: TRBV27; cdr3_nt: TGTGCCAGCAGTTGGGAGGGGAGCACTGAAGCTTTCTTT; cdr3_aa: CASSWEGSTEAFF
clone_size: many; j_call: TRBJ2-1; d_call: TRBD2; v_call: TRBV24-1; cdr3_nt: TGTGCCACCAGTGATGCTCCCGGGGGTAGCGGGAGGTACAATGAGCAGTTCTTC; cdr3_aa: CATSDAPGGSGRYNEQFF
clone_size: few; j_call: TRBJ2-1; d_call: NA; v_call: TRBV4-2; cdr3_nt: TGTGCCAGCAGCCAAGATGGCACCCGACACTTAGAAGAGCAGTTCTTC; cdr3_aa: CASSQDGTRHLEEQFF
clone_size: many; j_call: TRBJ2-7; d_call: TRBD1; v_call: TRBV2; cdr3_nt: TGTGCCAGCGCCTCTCCGGGGTTTGACAGGGACGACTACGAGCAGTACTTC; cdr3_aa: CASASPGFDRDDYEQYF
clone_size: many; j_call: TRBJ2-7; d_call: NA; v_call: TRBV6-2/TRBV6-3; cdr3_nt: TGTGCCAGCAGTTACGCGATCAGCCCTTTCTACGAGCAGTACTTC; cdr3_aa: CASSYAISPFYEQYF
clone_size: few; j_call: TRBJ1-5; d_call: NA; v_call: TRBV7-9; cdr3_nt: TGTGCCAGCAGCTTGCGGGGGGGCTTGGGGCCCCAGCATTTT; cdr3_aa: CASSLRGGLGPQHF
clone_size: many; j_call: TRBJ1-2; d_call: NA; v_call: TRBV2; cdr3_nt: TGTGCCAGAATAACGAATGGCTACACCTTC; cdr3_aa: CARITNGYTF
clone_size: NA; j_call: TRBJ2-7; d_call: TRBD2; v_call: TRBV4-2; cdr3_nt: TGTGCCAGCAGCTCCCTGGGGTTACTAGCGGGAGGTGGAAGCTACGAGCAGTACTTC; cdr3_aa: CASSSLGLLAGGGSYEQYF
clone_size: NA; j_call: TRBJ2-5; d_call: NA; v_call: TRBV7-8; cdr3_nt: TGTGCCAGCAGCCTAAATGGCATCTTATCGGAGACCCAGTACTTC; cdr3_aa: CASSLNGILSETQYF
clone_size: many; j_call: TRBJ2-7; d_call: NA; v_call: TRBV6-1; cdr3_nt: TGTGCCAGCAAAGGTCTCCCCTACGAGCAGTACTTC; cdr3_aa: CASKGLPYEQYF
clone_size: NA; j_call: TRBJ2-7; d_call: NA; v_call: TRBV20-1; cdr3_nt: TGCAGTGCTAGGAACAGGTCCTCCTACGAGCAGTACTTC; cdr3_aa: CSARNRSSYEQYF
clone_size: many; j_call: TRBJ2-1; d_call: TRBD1; v_call: TRBV5-1; cdr3_nt: TGCGCCAGCAGTAAGGGACAGGACAACAATGAGCAGTTCTTC; cdr3_aa: CASSKGQDNNEQFF
clone_size: many; j_call: TRBJ2-1; d_call: NA; v_call: TRBV7-2; cdr3_nt: TGTGCCAGCAGCTTAGTTCACGGGGGACGGTCCTACAATGAGCAGTTCTTC; cdr3_aa: CASSLVHGGRSYNEQFF
clone_size: NA; j_call: TRBJ2-5; d_call: TRBD2; v_call: TRBV6-2/TRBV6-3; cdr3_nt: TGTGCCAGCAGTTACACTAGCGGGCCGCAAGAGACCCAGTACTTC; cdr3_aa: CASSYTSGPQETQYF
clone_size: NA; j_call: TRBJ2-1; d_call: NA; v_call: TRBV3-1; cdr3_nt: TGTGCCAGCAGCCAAGGCCCCCCTTCCGTTGAGCAGTTCTTC; cdr3_aa: CASSQGPPSVEQFF
clone_size: many; j_call: TRBJ2-2; d_call: TRBD1; v_call: TRBV7-7; cdr3_nt: TGTGCCAGCAGCTTCGACAGGGGCACCGGGGAGCTGTTTTTT; cdr3_aa: CASSFDRGTGELFF
clone_size: many; j_call: TRBJ2-7; d_call: NA; v_call: TRBV9; cdr3_nt: TGTGCCAGCAGCGTAGGTGTAGGGGACGAGCAGTACTTC; cdr3_aa: CASSVGVGDEQYF
clone_size: few; j_call: TRBJ2-1; d_call: NA; v_call: TRBV11-2; cdr3_nt: TGTGCCAGCAACCCCGGGACTCACTCCTACAATGAGCAGTTCTTC; cdr3_aa: CASNPGTHSYNEQFF
clone_size: NA; j_call: TRBJ2-3; d_call: NA; v_call: TRBV6-1; cdr3_nt: TGTGCCAGCAGTGAAGCGCTAGCCCTCCGGGATACGCAGTATTTT; cdr3_aa: CASSEALALRDTQYF
clone_size: few; j_call: TRBJ1-6; d_call: TRBD1; v_call: TRBV7-9; cdr3_nt: TGTGCCAGCCGACGGGACAGTAAGAATTCACCCCTCCACTTT; cdr3_aa: CASRRDSKNSPLHF
clone_size: many; j_call: TRBJ1-2; d_call: NA; v_call: TRBV9; cdr3_nt: TGTGCCAGCAGCGTTGGTAGGGCTAACTATGGCTACACCTTC; cdr3_aa: CASSVGRANYGYTF
clone_size: NA; j_call: TRBJ1-5; d_call: NA; v_call: TRBV7-9; cdr3_nt: TGTGCCAGCACTGCCGGGTCTAGCAATCAGCCCCAGCATTTT; cdr3_aa: CASTAGSSNQPQHF
clone_size: many; j_call: TRBJ2-7; d_call: NA; v_call: TRBV29-1; cdr3_nt: TGCAGCGTTGAAGACCAACAGCGATACGAGCAGTACTTC; cdr3_aa: CSVEDQQRYEQYF
clone_size: few; j_call: TRBJ2-3; d_call: NA; v_call: TRBV4-1; cdr3_nt: TGCGCCAGCAGCCAAGTTGATCGGGAGTTTACAGATACGCAGTATTTT; cdr3_aa: CASSQVDREFTDTQYF
clone_size: few; j_call: TRBJ2-1; d_call: TRBD2; v_call: TRBV5-1; cdr3_nt: TGCGCCAGCAGTATAGGACTAGCTTACAATGAGCAGTTCTTC; cdr3_aa: CASSIGLAYNEQFF
clone_size: many; j_call: TRBJ2-7; d_call: TRBD2; v_call: TRBV20-1; cdr3_nt: TGCAGTGCTCCGACAGCTAGCGGGAGCTACGAGCAGTACTTC; cdr3_aa: CSAPTASGSYEQYF
clone_size: NA; j_call: TRBJ2-2; d_call: NA; v_call: TRBV5-1; cdr3_nt: TGCGCCAGCAGCTTGCCGAGCGACTGGGACGTGAACACCGGGGAGCTGTTTTTT; cdr3_aa: CASSLPSDWDVNTGELFF
clone_size: NA; j_call: TRBJ2-6; d_call: TRBD1; v_call: TRBV27; cdr3_nt: TGTGCCAGCAGTTCCCGATCGACAGGGGTCGGCTCTGGGGCCAACGTCCTGACTTTC; cdr3_aa: CASSSRSTGVGSGANVLTF
clone_size: few; j_call: TRBJ1-2; d_call: TRBD1; v_call: TRBV19; cdr3_nt: TGTGCCAGTAGTTCGGCCGGGACAGGGGCCGCTCGGGGCTACACCTTC; cdr3_aa: CASSSAGTGAARGYTF
clone_size: few; j_call: TRBJ2-1; d_call: TRBD2; v_call: TRBV7-9; cdr3_nt: TGTGCCAGCACTAGCGGGAGGGCCCTCAACAATGAGCAGTTCTTC; cdr3_aa: CASTSGRALNNEQFF
clone_size: NA; j_call: TRBJ1-1; d_call: NA; v_call: TRBV6-1; cdr3_nt: TGTGCCAGCAGTGAGGTAGTAAGGACTGAAGCTTTCTTT; cdr3_aa: CASSEVVRTEAFF
clone_size: many; j_call: TRBJ2-2; d_call: NA; v_call: TRBV5-1; cdr3_nt: TGCGCCAGCAGCTTTGGGGTCGGGGAGCTGTTTTTT; cdr3_aa: CASSFGVGELFF
clone_size: many; j_call: TRBJ2-1; d_call: NA; v_call: TRBV27; cdr3_nt: TGTGCCAGCAGTGTAATCCAGGGCGGCGAGCAGTTCTTC; cdr3_aa: CASSVIQGGEQFF
clone_size: NA; j_call: TRBJ2-5; d_call: TRBD2; v_call: TRBV20-1; cdr3_nt: TGCAGTGCTAGAGATGCAAGGACGTTCCTAGCGGGAGTTAGTAGGGAGACCCAGTACTTC; cdr3_aa: CSARDARTFLAGVSRETQYF
clone_size: few; j_call: TRBJ1-6; d_call: TRBD1; v_call: TRBV15; cdr3_nt: TGTGCCACCAGTTGGGCGACAGGGGACGTAGATAATTCACCCCTCCACTTT; cdr3_aa: CATSWATGDVDNSPLHF
clone_size: many; j_call: TRBJ2-7; d_call: NA; v_call: TRBV9; cdr3_nt: TGTGCCAGCAGCGTCTCCATGGACAACTACGGGGGTTTGGGCGAGCAGTACTTC; cdr3_aa: CASSVSMDNYGGLGEQYF
clone_size: few; j_call: TRBJ2-2; d_call: TRBD1; v_call: TRBV29-1; cdr3_nt: TGCAGCGTTAGGACAGGACCTTACACCGGGGAGCTGTTTTTT; cdr3_aa: CSVRTGPYTGELFF
clone_size: few; j_call: TRBJ2-4; d_call: TRBD2; v_call: TRBV19; cdr3_nt: TGTGCCAGTAGTACTTGGGGGACTAGCGGGAGCCGAGGAGCCAAAAACATTCAGTACTTC; cdr3_aa: CASSTWGTSGSRGAKNIQYF
clone_size: few; j_call: TRBJ2-1; d_call: NA; v_call: TRBV7-9; cdr3_nt: TGTGCCAGCATCATGGAGGGGAAGACCTACAATGAGCAGTTCTTC; cdr3_aa: CASIMEGKTYNEQFF
clone_size: few; j_call: TRBJ2-3; d_call: NA; v_call: TRBV6-5; cdr3_nt: TGTGCCAGCAGTTACCAGGCTAGCGTCACAGATACGCAGTATTTT; cdr3_aa: CASSYQASVTDTQYF
clone_size: NA; j_call: TRBJ2-5; d_call: TRBD1; v_call: TRBV20-1; cdr3_nt: TGCAGTGCTAGAGAACGCAGGGGGAATCAAGAGACCCAGTACTTC; cdr3_aa: CSARERRGNQETQYF
clone_size: many; j_call: TRBJ2-1; d_call: TRBD2; v_call: TRBV10-3; cdr3_nt: TGTGCCATCAGTGAGTCGTCTCCTAGCGGGGGTAAGCAGTTCTTC; cdr3_aa: CAISESSPSGGKQFF
clone_size: many; j_call: TRBJ2-7; d_call: NA; v_call: TRBV5-1; cdr3_nt: TGCGCCAGCAGCTTTGGCAGCTCCTACGAGCAGTACTTC; cdr3_aa: CASSFGSSYEQYF
clone_size: NA; j_call: TRBJ1-2; d_call: NA; v_call: TRBV20-1; cdr3_nt: TGCAGTGCTAGAGACGCGGCGGCAACCAACTATGGCTACACCTTC; cdr3_aa: CSARDAAATNYGYTF